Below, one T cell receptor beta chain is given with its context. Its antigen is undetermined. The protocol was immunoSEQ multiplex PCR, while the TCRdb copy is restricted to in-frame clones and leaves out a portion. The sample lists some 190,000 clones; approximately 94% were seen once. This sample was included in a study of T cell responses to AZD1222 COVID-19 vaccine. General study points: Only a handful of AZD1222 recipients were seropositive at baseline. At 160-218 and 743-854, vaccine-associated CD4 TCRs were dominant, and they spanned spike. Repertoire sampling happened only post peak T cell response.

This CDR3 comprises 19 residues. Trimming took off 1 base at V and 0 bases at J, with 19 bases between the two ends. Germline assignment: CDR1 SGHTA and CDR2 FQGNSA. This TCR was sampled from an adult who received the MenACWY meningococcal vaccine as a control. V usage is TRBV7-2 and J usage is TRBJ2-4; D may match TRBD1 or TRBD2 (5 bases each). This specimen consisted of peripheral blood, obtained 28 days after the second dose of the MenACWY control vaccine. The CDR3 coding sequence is TGTGCCAGCAGCTTAGGGGGATGGGGGAGCGAACTAGCCAAAAACATTCAGTACTTC. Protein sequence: CASSLGGWGSELAKNIQYF.